This T cell receptor (beta chain) originates from a study of T cell repertoires in cytomegalovirus infection (dated by TCRdb to between 2019 and 2020). Regarding the study in general: The peptide stimulations were aimed at well-studied HLA-B-restricted epitopes as well as recently identified HLA-C-restricted CMV epitopes, whose presentation resists viral immunomodulation. The HLA type of each donor mattered for the analysis, because public TCR beta signatures pointed to carriage of CMV infection along with the matching HLA type. Study-level results and caveats: Cumulative frequency of public TCR beta family members discriminated carriers of CMV infection plus the relevant HLA type in this cohort and an independent roughly 340-donor cohort. The ex vivo response was dominated by HLA-C-restricted CMV-specific TCR beta clonotypes, and the single most frequent clonotype in two of eight donors was supplied by these HLA-C-restricted clonotypes.

A note on this clonotype: The clone's antigen remains unknown. No base quality information exists; no much larger clone differs at one position.

Sequenced on an Illumina HiSeq 1500. Clones were called with MiXCR by TCRdb after fastp trimmed the public reads at Q25, and only in-frame beta chains were retained. When rows share a CDR3 protein, they turn into one entry using the most common DNA and genes. This sample has some 920,000 distinct CDR3 sequences in its table, and around 32% of those were observed once. Over 11% of the sample rests with the top ten. The sample's treatment or condition, from its label and the paper: in vitro stimulation with specific CMV peptide epitopes to enrich CMV-specific T cells. Trimming removed 2 bases from V and 4 bases from J, leaving 14 bases between the germline ends. The CDR3 contains 15 residues, cysteine and phenylalanine counted. Only the CDR3 part of the read is kept: 45 bases, read in frame from the first base. Taken from the germline V gene (reference sequence), the CDR1 and CDR2 loops are LNHDA and SQIVND.

Rearrangement joined TRBV19 to TRBJ1-1; the D gene is possibly TRBD1, with 6 bases matching. Sequencing used cultured CD8+ T cells from PBMCs, obtained from culture after CMV antigen stimulation. This receptor was taken from a human donor in good health (CMV status not recorded). Some clones in this sample may be carry-over from other donors' samples. The DNA is as follows: TGTGCCAGTAGTATAATACCGGGGGCCGGCACTGAAGCTTTCTTT. This translates into CASSIIPGAGTEAFF.